Each of the 5 T cell receptor beta chains below was sequenced from the same sample in a study of blood T cells in healthy people across ages. A second PCR of about 7 to 12 cycles used a sample-barcoded 5' primer and a J-beta primer mix. One entry per CDR3 protein results from TCRdb running MiXCR on the 5' RACE reads. This sample carries some 1,500,000 distinct CDR3 sequences, around 40% of them seen once, and the ten largest clones take around 4%. The material sequenced was blood. Receptors were obtained from a woman between 18 and 30 years old in good health.

This clonotype was picked up a small number of times. This chain joins TRBV15 and TRBJ2-1, with D perhaps TRBD2 (5 bases). Germline assignment: CDR1 LNHNV and CDR2 YYDKDF (reference sequence). Trimming shortened V by 1 base and J by 5 bases, and 9 bases separated the two germline ends. This CDR3 is built from 14 residues. The CDR3 coding sequence is TGTGCCACCAGCAGAGTAAGCGGACACAATGAGCAGTTCTTC. Amino acid sequence: CATSRVSGHNEQFF.

The chain is built from TRBV11-3 and TRBJ2-2; perhaps TRBD2 as D (5 bases). Germline CDR1 reads SGHNT; CDR2 reads YENEEA. Trimming removed 1 base from V and 4 bases from J, with 10 bases in between. CDR3 length: 15 residues. The CDR3 is CASSLVPGTTGELFF. The CDR3, as DNA: TGTGCCAGCAGCTTAGTACCGGGAACCACCGGGGAGCTGTTTTTT.

The CDR3 nucleotides read TGTGCCAGCAGTGGTCGAGGGGCCAGGGCTAATTCACCCCTCCACTTT. Translated: CASSGRGARANSPLHF. J is TRBJ1-6 and V is TRBV25-1, with D possibly being TRBD1 (5 bases). This CDR3 contains 16 residues. The germline gives CDR1 MGHDK, CDR2 SYGVNS. With 4 bases removed from V and 6 bases from J, the gap between germline ends came to 16 bases. Supplemented by reference TRBV25-1 and TRBJ1-6, the full variable domain reads EADIYQTPRYLVIGTGKKITLECSQTMGHDKMYWYQQDPGMELHLIHYSYGVNSTEKGDLSSESTVSRIRTEHFPLTLESARPSHTSQYLCASSGRGARANSPLHFGNGTRLTVT.

There are a few counts of this clonotype. CDR3 DNA sequence: TGCAGTGCTAGAGGGACTAGCGGGAGGGCAGATACGCAGTATTTT. Protein: CSARGTSGRADTQYF. The chain uses TRBV20-1 and TRBJ2-3; 15 bases match TRBD2. With V trimmed by 1 base and J by 4 bases, 0 bases remained unmatched. CDR1 and CDR2 from the germline V gene are DFQATT and SNEGSKA (reference sequence). This CDR3 is 15 amino acids long.

The chain uses TRBV12-3 or TRBV12-4 and TRBJ2-3; D gene ambiguous. Trimming took 7 bases from V and 1 from J, leaving 9 bases between them. The CDR3 has 13 residues. The DNA for the CDR3 is TGTGCCAGCAATCAGGCGGGCACAGATACGCAGTATTTT. It yields the protein CASNQAGTDTQYF.